This T cell receptor (beta chain) came from a study of T cell responses to AZD1222 COVID-19 vaccine. General study findings and limits: Donors, mostly white British, included more females; clonal diversity was possibly underestimated.

Notes on this clone: What it binds is not known.

The length of the CDR3 is 17 residues. Produced via immunoSEQ multiplex PCR; TCRdb's table is partial and in-frame only. The top ten hold under 2% of the sample, which has 95,000 to 100,000 clones, 80% to 90% seen once. The rearrangement uses TRBV12-1 and TRBJ2-5; the listed D gene, TRBD2, was not tested against the DNA. TRBV12-1 is tagged as a pseudogene. The source was peripheral blood, collected on day 0 of AZD1222 vaccination. The clonotype comes from an adult in good health. The CDR3 spells CASSDWTSGGGQETQYF. The DNA for the CDR3 is TGTGCCAGCAGCGACTGGACTAGCGGGGGGGGCCAAGAGACCCAGTACTTC.